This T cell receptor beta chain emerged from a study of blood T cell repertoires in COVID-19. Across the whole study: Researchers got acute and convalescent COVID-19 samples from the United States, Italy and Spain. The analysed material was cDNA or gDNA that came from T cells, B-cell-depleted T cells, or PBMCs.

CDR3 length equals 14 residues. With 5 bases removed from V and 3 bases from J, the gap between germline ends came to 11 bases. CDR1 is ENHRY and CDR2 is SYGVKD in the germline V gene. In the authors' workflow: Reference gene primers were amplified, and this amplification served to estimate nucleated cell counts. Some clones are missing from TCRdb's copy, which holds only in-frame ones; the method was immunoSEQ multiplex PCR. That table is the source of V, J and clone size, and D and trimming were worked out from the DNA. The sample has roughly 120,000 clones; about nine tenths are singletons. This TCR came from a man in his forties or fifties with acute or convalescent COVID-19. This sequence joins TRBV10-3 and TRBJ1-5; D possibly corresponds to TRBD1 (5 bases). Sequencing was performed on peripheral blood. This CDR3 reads CAISRAGLNQPQHF. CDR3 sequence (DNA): TGTGCCATCAGTAGGGCAGGGCTCAATCAGCCCCAGCATTTT.